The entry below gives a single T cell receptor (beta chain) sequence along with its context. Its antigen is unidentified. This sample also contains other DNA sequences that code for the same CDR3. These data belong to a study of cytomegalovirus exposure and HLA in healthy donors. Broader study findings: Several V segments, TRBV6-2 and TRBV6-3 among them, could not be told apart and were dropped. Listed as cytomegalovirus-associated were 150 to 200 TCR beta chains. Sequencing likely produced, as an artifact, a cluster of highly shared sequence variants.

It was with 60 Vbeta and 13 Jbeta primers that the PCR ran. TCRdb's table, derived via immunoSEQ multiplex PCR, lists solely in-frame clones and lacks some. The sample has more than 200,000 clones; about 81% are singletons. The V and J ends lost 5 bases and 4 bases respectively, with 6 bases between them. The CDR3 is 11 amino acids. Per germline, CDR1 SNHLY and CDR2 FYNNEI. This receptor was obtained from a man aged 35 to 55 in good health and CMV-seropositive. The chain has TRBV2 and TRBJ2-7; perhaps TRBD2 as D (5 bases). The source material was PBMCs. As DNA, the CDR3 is TGTGCCAGCAGTCGAGGGTACGAGCAGTACTTC. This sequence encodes CASSRGYEQYF.